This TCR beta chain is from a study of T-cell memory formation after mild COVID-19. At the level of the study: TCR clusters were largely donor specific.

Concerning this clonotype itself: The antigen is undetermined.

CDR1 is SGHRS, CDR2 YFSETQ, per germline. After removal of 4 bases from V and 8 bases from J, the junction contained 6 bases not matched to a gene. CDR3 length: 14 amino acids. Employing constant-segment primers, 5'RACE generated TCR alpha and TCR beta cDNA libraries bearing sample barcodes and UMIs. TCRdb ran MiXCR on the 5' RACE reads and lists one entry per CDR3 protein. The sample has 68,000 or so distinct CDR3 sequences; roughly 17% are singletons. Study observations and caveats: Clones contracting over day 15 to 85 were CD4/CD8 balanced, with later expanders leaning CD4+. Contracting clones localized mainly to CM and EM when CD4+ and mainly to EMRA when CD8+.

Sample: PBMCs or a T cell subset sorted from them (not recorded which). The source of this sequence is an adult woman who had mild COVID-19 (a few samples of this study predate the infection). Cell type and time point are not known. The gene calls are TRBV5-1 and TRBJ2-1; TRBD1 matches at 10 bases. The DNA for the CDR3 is TGCGCCAGCAGCGCGCCGGGACAGGGGTATGAGCAGTTCTTC. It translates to CASSAPGQGYEQFF.